A single TCR beta chain is shown here with its context. The record originates from a study of beta chain features in type 1 diabetes. Sequencing targeted expressed TCRB transcripts, as all isolated RNA had been reverse transcribed. Around 4 million reads per sample were averaged for naive, central memory and regulatory samples. Only in-frame clones appear in the TCRdb table, and some are missing; sequencing was by immunoSEQ multiplex PCR. This sample carries roughly 610,000 clones, less than 20% of them seen once, and the ten largest clones take around 0.1%. This CDR3 is 14 amino acids long. V gave up 7 bases and J gave up 5 bases, with 17 bases separating them. The germline V gene encodes CDR1 MGHDK and CDR2 SYGVNS.

This clonotype was obtained from a man aged 18 to 35 in good health. The chain combines TRBV25-1 with TRBJ2-5; a possible D gene is TRBD2 (5 bases). Sequencing input: naive CD4+ T cells from blood. The CDR3 is CASTPTDGMETQYF. CDR3 nucleotides: TGTGCCAGCACTCCCACGGACGGGATGGAGACCCAGTACTTC.